The sequence of this T cell receptor (beta chain) was determined in a study of shared clonotypes between healthy human individuals. V shed 4 bases and J shed 1 base, with 15 bases lying between them. The CDR3 extends over 16 amino acids. CDR1 MNHEY and CDR2 SVGAGI come from the germline V gene. Sequencing used immunoSEQ multiplex PCR; TCRdb keeps in-frame clones, though not all of them. The repertoire has approximately 2.4 million clones, around 95% of them found once; the top ten carry 0.1% to 0.15%. Sequencing used naive CD4+ T cells sorted from blood. Subset: CD45RA+ positively selected. The chain uses TRBV6-5 and TRBJ2-3; D call uncertain. The TCR was taken from a man younger than 35 in good health. CDR3 in amino acids: CASSFITRRGTDTQYF. CDR3 nucleotides: TGTGCCAGCAGTTTTATTACCCGCCGGGGCACAGATACGCAGTATTTT.